This entry is about one T cell receptor (beta chain). Sample-barcoded 5' priming and a J-beta primer mix drove a second PCR of 7 to 11 cycles. In TCRdb, the 5' RACE reads were re-called with MiXCR into one record per CDR3 protein. Here the sample spans 850,000 to 1,100,000 distinct CDR3 sequences, more than 30% being singletons. This sample was taken from a study of blood T cells in healthy people across ages. The draw of peripheral blood yielded about 9.4 milliliters from each donor. This CDR3 has 15 amino acids. The germline V and J ends were trimmed by 5 bases and 2 bases, with 13 bases remaining between them. Germline V gene sequence: CDR1 SGHVS, CDR2 FQNEAQ.

The origin of this receptor is a man between 18 and 35 years old in good health. Sequenced: blood. V is TRBV7-8 and J is TRBJ1-5, with D unclear. CDR3 region: CASSQNRVGNQPQHF. The CDR3 nucleotides read TGTGCCAGCAGCCAAAACCGGGTTGGCAATCAGCCCCAGCATTTT.